This T cell receptor beta chain comes out of a study of beta chain features in type 1 diabetes. The germline V and J ends were trimmed by 3 bases and 0 bases, with 8 bases remaining between them. Germline-derived CDR1 and CDR2 are SGHTA and FQGNSA. The CDR3 sequence is 14 residues long. Of the isolated RNA, all was reverse transcribed, and so the sequenced material was expressed TCRB transcripts. The data were produced by immunoSEQ multiplex PCR, yet TCRdb's version contains in-frame clones alone and is incomplete. The table has about 930,000 clones, roughly a sixth seen once. This rearrangement joins TRBV7-2 to TRBJ2-5; no clear D gene. The sequenced sample was naive CD4+ T cells from blood. This receptor was identified in a woman younger than 30 in good health. The CDR3 bases are TGTGCCAGCAGCTTCCAAGGAAACCAAGAGACCCAGTACTTC. Protein sequence: CASSFQGNQETQYF.